This entry lists 2 T cell receptor beta chains sequenced from one sample in a study of blood T cell repertoires in COVID-19. Data came from immunoSEQ multiplex PCR; TCRdb stores just in-frame clones and leaves some out. In the table there are 390,000 or so clones, around 87% of which are singletons. What was sequenced was peripheral blood. The origin of the receptors is a woman aged 25 to 39 with COVID-19, enrolled during active disease.

Concerning this clone: Other DNA sequences within the sample encode an identical CDR3. V usage is TRBV28 and J usage is TRBJ2-7; D gene uncertain. The CDR3 consists of 13 residues. V shed 2 bases and J shed 4 bases, with 9 bases lying between them. CDR1 MDHEN and CDR2 SYDVKM come from the germline V gene. DNA for the CDR3: TGTGCCAGCAGTTTAGTCGGTAGTTACGAGCAGTACTTC. Its protein is CASSLVGSYEQYF.

This chain connects TRBV9 to TRBJ2-2; tentatively, D is TRBD2 (6 bases). The CDR3 sequence is 14 residues long. Trimming stripped 6 bases from V and 4 bases from J, with 13 bases between. In germline, CDR1 is SGDLS, CDR2 YYNGEE. For the CDR3, the DNA is TGTGCCAGCAACCGGGACTTCTCCACCGGGGAGCTGTTTTTT. Encoded protein: CASNRDFSTGELFF.